This T cell receptor (beta chain) was sequenced for a study of radiotherapy plus CTLA-4 blockade in lung cancer. Assay: immunoSEQ multiplex PCR; the TCRdb copy retains only in-frame clones and omits some. The repertoire holds 95,000 to 150,000 clones, with around 90% as singletons. This TCR came from a human donor with non-small cell lung cancer that progressed on radiotherapy plus ipilimumab. Sequenced material: peripheral blood, taken from a patient treated with radiotherapy plus ipilimumab.

The CDR3 bases are TGTGCCAGCAGCTTAACTGGGCTGGGGGACGAGCAGTACTTC. Translation gives CASSLTGLGDEQYF. The V call is TRBV13, the J call TRBJ2-7, with D perhaps being TRBD1 or TRBD2 (5 bases each). The CDR3 is 14 residues long. Trimming pared 2 bases from V and 5 bases from J, leaving 13 bases between. Germline-derived CDR1 and CDR2 are PRHDT and FYEKMQ (reference sequence).